This T cell receptor (beta chain) was recorded in a study of cytomegalovirus exposure and HLA in healthy donors. Study-level background: An early data release held tens of millions of unique TCRs from HLA-typed donors. Under 90% of 300 to 450 genotyped donors fell in the Caucasian-associated ancestry cluster.

Points from the study as a whole: It was reportedly the case that the classifier diagnosed cytomegalovirus status with high specificity and sensitivity. Among immune exposure information, only CMV serostatus was available.

Looked up from germline, CDR1 is SGHDT and CDR2 is YYEEEE. This CDR3 is built from 17 residues. Trimming left V 3 bases short and J 5 bases short, with 23 bases between. The PCR used 60 Vbeta and 13 Jbeta primers. Profiling relied on immunoSEQ multiplex PCR, and the TCRdb table lists in-frame clones only, not all of them. In the table there are more than 60,000 clones, 65% to 80% of which are singletons. Points on this clone: What it recognizes is unknown.

The rearrangement uses TRBV5-6 and TRBJ1-1; the D gene is possibly TRBD1 (5 bases). Sequenced input: PBMCs. The TCR originated in a woman aged 30 to 39 in good health and CMV-seronegative. As DNA, the CDR3 is TGTGCCAGCAGCTCGCCGGTCAGGGAGGGCATACGGACTGAAGCTTTCTTT. Residues: CASSSPVREGIRTEAFF.